The text below deals with one T cell receptor beta chain. The data were obtained in a study of blood T cell repertoires in COVID-19. Original processing methods: Amplifying reference gene primers gave estimates of nucleated cell counts. Produced via immunoSEQ multiplex PCR; TCRdb's table is partial and in-frame only. D and trimming come from the DNA, and the V and J calls and clone size come from that table. The table shows about 72,000 clones, with more than 75% occurring only once. Looked up from germline, CDR1 is MDHEN and CDR2 is SYDVKM. V lost 7 bases to trimming and J lost 2 bases, with 18 bases between them. The CDR3 has 16 amino acids.

The genes are TRBV28 and TRBJ1-3; possibly TRBD1 for D (5 bases). Sequencing was carried out using peripheral blood. The TCR sequence derives from a man aged 70 or older with active or convalescent COVID-19. The DNA for the CDR3 is TGTGCCAGCAACTTTGGGAGGGGTGTAGCTGGAAACACCATATATTTT. Protein sequence: CASNFGRGVAGNTIYF.